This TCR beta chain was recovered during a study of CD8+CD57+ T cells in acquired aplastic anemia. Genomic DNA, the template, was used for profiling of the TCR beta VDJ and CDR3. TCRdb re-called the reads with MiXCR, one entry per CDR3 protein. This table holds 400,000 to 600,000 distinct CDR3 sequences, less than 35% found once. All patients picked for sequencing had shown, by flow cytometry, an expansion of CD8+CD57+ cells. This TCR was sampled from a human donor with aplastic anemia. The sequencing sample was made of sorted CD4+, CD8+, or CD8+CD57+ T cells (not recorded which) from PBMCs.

CDR3 loop: CASSLGTRGNTEAFF. CDR3 nucleotide sequence: TGCGCCAGCAGCCTCGGGACGAGGGGAAATACTGAAGCTTTCTTT. V gene TRBV5-1 combines with J gene TRBJ1-1; possibly TRBD1 for D (5 bases). The V end lost 4 bases, the J end lost 5 bases, and 18 bases lay between the germline ends. The CDR3 totals 15 residues. Germline CDR1 and CDR2: SGHRS and YFSETQ.